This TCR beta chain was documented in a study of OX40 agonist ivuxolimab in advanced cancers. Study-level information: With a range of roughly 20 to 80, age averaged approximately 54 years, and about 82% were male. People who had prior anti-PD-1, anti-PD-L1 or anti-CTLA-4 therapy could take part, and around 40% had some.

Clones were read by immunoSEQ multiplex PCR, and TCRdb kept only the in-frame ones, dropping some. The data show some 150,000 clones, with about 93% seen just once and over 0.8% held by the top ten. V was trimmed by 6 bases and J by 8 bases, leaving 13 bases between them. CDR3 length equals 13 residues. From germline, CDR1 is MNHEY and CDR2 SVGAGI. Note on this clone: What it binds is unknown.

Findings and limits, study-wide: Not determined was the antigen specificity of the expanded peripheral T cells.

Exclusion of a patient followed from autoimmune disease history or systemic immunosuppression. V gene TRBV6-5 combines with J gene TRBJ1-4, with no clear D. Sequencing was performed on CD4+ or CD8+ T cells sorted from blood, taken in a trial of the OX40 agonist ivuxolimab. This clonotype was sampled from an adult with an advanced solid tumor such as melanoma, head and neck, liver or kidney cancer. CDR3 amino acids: CASSGLRKEKLFF. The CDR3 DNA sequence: TGTGCCAGCAGCGGGTTAAGGAAGGAAAAACTGTTTTTT.